A single sample gave rise to the 27 T cell receptor beta chains below, sequenced in a study of control samples from healthy donors and cancer patients. The table came from immunoSEQ multiplex PCR; TCRdb's copy has only in-frame clones and leaves some out. This table holds some 96,000 clones, roughly 90% found once. Sequenced: blood. These receptors all stem from a woman aged 50 to 60 in good health.

This clone was seen just once. The V gene is TRBV19, the J gene TRBJ1-5; D gene unclear. V was clipped by 0 bases and J by 2 bases, with 11 bases between them. The V gene's germline CDR1 is LNHDA and CDR2 SQIVND (reference sequence). The CDR3 has 16 residues. The CDR3: CASSIDLEVGNQPQHF. CDR3 DNA: TGTGCCAGTAGTATAGATCTGGAGGTAGGCAATCAGCCCCAGCATTTT.

The chain carries TRBV5-1 and TRBJ2-1; 7 nucleotides match TRBD1. Unmatched junction bases numbered 5, after V lost 2 bases and J lost 0 bases. Per the germline V gene, CDR1 is SGHRS and CDR2 is YFSETQ. The length of the CDR3 is 16 residues. The CDR3, as DNA: TGCGCCAGCAGCTTCCGGGACAGACGCTCCTACAATGAGCAGTTCTTC. Protein: CASSFRDRRSYNEQFF.

The chain combines TRBV6-4 with TRBJ2-3; tentatively, D is TRBD2 (5 bases). Germline V gene lookup returns CDR1 MRHNA and CDR2 SNTAGT. This CDR3 has 14 amino acids. V shed 3 bases and J shed 2 bases, with 9 bases lying between them. The CDR3 loop is CASSETTTTDTQYF. For the CDR3, the DNA is TGTGCCAGCAGTGAGACGACTACCACAGATACGCAGTATTTT.

The chain employs TRBV19 and TRBJ1-2; D unclear. This CDR3 has 15 amino acids. V was pared by 10 bases and J by 8 bases, with 26 bases between. CDR1 is LNHDA and CDR2 is SQIVND in the germline V gene (reference sequence). CDR3 loop: CATTRAGPISGGYTF. The CDR3, as DNA: TGTGCCACCACTCGAGCAGGTCCAATCTCGGGGGGCTACACCTTC.

The gene calls are TRBV5-1 and TRBJ1-2; D call uncertain. Trimming took off 4 bases at V and 2 bases at J, with 18 bases between the two ends. Germline CDR1 and CDR2: SGHRS and YFSETQ. This CDR3 contains 16 residues. The CDR3 is CASSAGWAGANYGYTF. The CDR3 DNA reads as TGCGCCAGCAGCGCGGGATGGGCAGGCGCGAACTATGGCTACACCTTC.

The rearrangement joins TRBV5-1 to TRBJ2-1, with unresolved D. CDR3 size: 12 residues. The V gene's germline CDR1 is SGHRS and CDR2 YFSETQ. Trimming took 7 bases from V and 15 from J, leaving 20 bases between them. Here the CDR3 reads CASRDSGPAGFF. The DNA of the CDR3 is TGCGCCAGCCGAGATTCTGGACCCGCAGGGTTCTTC.

The chain carries TRBV9 and TRBJ2-5, with 9 bases matching TRBD2. Germline CDR1 SGDLS, CDR2 YYNGEE. The CDR3 is 15 residues long. Trimming took 1 base from V and 4 from J; bases not matched to a gene: 5. In DNA, the CDR3 is TGTGCCAGCAGCGTAACGCGAGCGGGAGGAGAGACCCAGTACTTC. This sequence encodes CASSVTRAGGETQYF.

The chain is built from TRBV5-1 and TRBJ2-3; D could derive from TRBD1 or TRBD2 (6 bases each). This CDR3 is built from 15 residues. Trimming left V 3 bases short and J 1 base short, with 12 bases between. Germline V lookup: CDR1 SGHRS, CDR2 YFSETQ. In DNA, the CDR3 is TGCGCCAGCAGCTCCTTTAGGGGGGGCACAGATACGCAGTATTTT. Translation: CASSSFRGGTDTQYF.

The chain couples TRBV3-1 (or the pseudogene TRBV3-2) to TRBJ2-1; 8 nucleotides agree with TRBD1. The ends lost 2 bases at V and 5 bases at J; junction bases unmatched: 5. The germline V gene has CDR1 LGHDT and CDR2 YNNKEL (reference sequence). The CDR3 is 15 residues long. CDR3: CASSQTGTGNNEQFF. The CDR3 DNA follows: TGTGCCAGCAGCCAAACCGGGACAGGTAACAATGAGCAGTTCTTC.

The rearrangement links TRBV13 to TRBJ2-7; D is possibly TRBD1 (5 bases). Looked up from germline, CDR1 is PRHDT and CDR2 is FYEKMQ (reference sequence). The CDR3 covers 17 residues. The germline V and J ends were trimmed by 8 bases and 0 bases, with 23 bases remaining between them. The CDR3 here is CASDRQGGPTGSYEQYV. The CDR3 DNA reads TGTGCCAGCGACCGCCAGGGTGGGCCCACGGGCTCCTACGAGCAGTACGTC.

The V and J genes are TRBV29-1 and TRBJ1-1; D might be TRBD1 (5 bases). The germline V and J ends were trimmed by 1 base and 6 bases, with 9 bases remaining between them. Germline CDR1 and CDR2: SQVTM and ANQGSEA. The CDR3 consists of 12 residues. CDR3 DNA: TGCAGCGTTGAAGTGGGGGGGGCTGAAGCTTTCTTT. Amino acids: CSVEVGGAEAFF. Based on the CDR3 plus reference TRBV29-1 and TRBJ1-1, the full variable domain is SAVISQKPSRDICQRGTSLTIQCQVDSQVTMMFWYRQQPGQSLTLIATANQGSEATYESGFVIDKFPISRPNLTFSTLTVSNMSPEDSSIYLCSVEVGGAEAFFGQGTRLTVV.

The chain employs TRBV5-1 and TRBJ2-1; the D gene could be TRBD1 or TRBD2 (6 bases each). Germline CDR1 and CDR2: SGHRS and YFSETQ. The CDR3 consists of 16 residues. V lost 2 bases, J lost 8 bases, and 20 bases lay in between. This CDR3 is CASSLNGGGRFDEQFF. Here the CDR3 DNA reads TGCGCCAGCAGCTTAAATGGTGGGGGGCGGTTCGATGAGCAGTTCTTC.

The chain combines TRBV7-8 with TRBJ2-7; 8 bases are a match to TRBD1. The V and J ends lost 5 bases and 2 bases, in that order; junction bases with no gene match: 2. The germline CDR1 and CDR2 sequences are SGHVS and FQNEAQ. The CDR3 spans 13 residues. CDR3 bases: TGTGCCAGCAGCACGGACAGGGCCTACGAGCAGTACTTC. It encodes CASSTDRAYEQYF.

V gene TRBV9 combines with J gene TRBJ2-4, with D possibly TRBD2 on 5 matching bases. Between the trimmed V and J ends, which lost 4 bases and 0 bases, there was a span of 11 bases. In germline, CDR1 is SGDLS, CDR2 YYNGEE. The CDR3 sequence is 15 residues long. The DNA of the CDR3 is TGTGCCAGCAGCCCCCCGGGGTTAGCCAAAAACATTCAGTACTTC. Translated, it gives CASSPPGLAKNIQYF.

This sequence joins TRBV7-2 and TRBJ2-1; 12 nucleotides match TRBD2. Germline lookup yields CDR1 SGHTA and CDR2 FQGNSA. J lost 15 bases, V lost 6 bases, and 9 bases had no gene match. The CDR3 sequence is 13 residues long. The CDR3 protein is CASRLSTSGSVFF. The CDR3 DNA sequence: TGTGCCAGCAGGTTATCGACTAGCGGGAGTGTGTTCTTC.

This clone came up a few times. The rearrangement links TRBV29-1 to TRBJ2-3; tentative D call: TRBD2 (6 bases). This CDR3 has 19 amino acids. Germline assignment: CDR1 SQVTM and CDR2 ANQGSEA. The ends were cut back, 4 bases at V and 0 bases at J, with 26 bases in the middle. The CDR3 is CSVGEDYYRVPLSTDTQYF. CDR3 DNA sequence: TGCAGCGTTGGGGAGGACTACTACAGAGTTCCTCTTAGCACAGATACGCAGTATTTT.

The chain links TRBV5-4 to TRBJ2-1, with D perhaps matching TRBD2 (6 bases). The CDR3 runs to 14 residues. V shed 0 bases and J shed 7 bases, with 11 bases lying between them. Germline assignment: CDR1 SGHNT and CDR2 YYREEE (reference sequence). The CDR3 sequence is CASSLGWGTNEQFF. CDR3 DNA: TGTGCCAGCAGCTTGGGGTGGGGGACTAATGAGCAGTTCTTC.

On this clone: Distinct nucleotide sequences in the sample also encode this CDR3. The V and J genes are TRBV12-3 or TRBV12-4 and TRBJ2-5; no clear D. CDR3 length: 13 amino acids. Trimming took off 2 bases at V and 1 base at J, with 5 bases between the two ends. DNA of the CDR3: TGTGCCAGCAGTTTACCAGCCCAAGAGACCCAGTACTTC. Translating gives CASSLPAQETQYF.

The V call is TRBV7-9, the J call TRBJ2-4, with D perhaps assigned TRBD1 or TRBD2 (5 bases each). Germline V CDR1 and CDR2: SEHNR, FQNEAQ (reference sequence). Trimming shortened V by 1 base and J by 0 bases, and 10 bases separated the two germline ends. CDR3 length: 16 residues. The CDR3 spells CASSLGGILAKNIQYF. CDR3 coding DNA: TGTGCCAGCAGCTTAGGGGGGATACTAGCCAAAAACATTCAGTACTTC. The full variable domain, completed using reference TRBV7-9 and TRBJ2-4, is DTGVSQNPRHKITKRGQNVTFRCDPISEHNRLYWYRQTLGQGPEFLTYFQNEAQLEKSRLLSDRFSAERPKGSFSTLEIQRTEQGDSAMYLCASSLGGILAKNIQYFGAGTRLSVL.

This clone was observed a single time. The CDR3 sequence is CASRIDRGELFF. The CDR3, as DNA: TGTGCCAGCAGGATCGACAGGGGGGAGCTGTTTTTT. V gene TRBV2 combines with J gene TRBJ2-2; D perhaps matches TRBD1 (6 bases). CDR1 and CDR2 (germline): SNHLY, FYNNEI. The CDR3 spans 12 residues. Trimming pared 6 bases from V and 8 bases from J, leaving 10 bases between.

CDR3 nucleotide sequence: TGTGCCAGCAGTTCTCCTGGGCAGGGTCGTTATGGCTACACCTTC. Protein product: CASSSPGQGRYGYTF. This chain uses TRBV27 with TRBJ1-2, with a tentative D call TRBD1 (5 bases). Germline V gene lookup returns CDR1 MNHEY and CDR2 SMNVEV (reference sequence). V lost 4 bases and J 5 bases, leaving 17 bases between the germline ends. This CDR3 contains 15 residues.

This clone was counted only a few times. The chain links TRBV24-1 to TRBJ2-1, with D possibly being TRBD1 (5 bases). This CDR3 is 15 amino acids long. The V gene's germline CDR1 is KGHDR and CDR2 SFDVKD. V gave up 1 base and J gave up 7 bases, with 13 bases separating them. For the CDR3, the DNA is TGTGCCACCAGTGATTTCTCACAGGTAGGAAATGAGCAGTTCTTC. Encoded protein: CATSDFSQVGNEQFF.

The V gene is TRBV30, the J gene TRBJ1-3, with D possibly TRBD1 on 5 matching bases. There are 13 residues in the CDR3. CDR1 GTSNPN and CDR2 SVGIG come from the germline V gene (reference sequence). Trimming shortened V by 4 bases and J by 0 bases, and 7 bases separated the two germline ends. CDR3 nucleotide sequence: TGTGCCTGGACGGGGGACTCTGGAAACACCATATATTTT. Protein product: CAWTGDSGNTIYF.

The rearrangement joins TRBV13 to TRBJ2-5; D remains ambiguous. Germline CDR1 is PRHDT and CDR2 is FYEKMQ (reference sequence). The ends were cut back, 6 bases at V and 9 bases at J, with 20 bases in the middle. The CDR3 length is 14 residues. The chain's CDR3 is CASSTTGKFEAQYF. The CDR3, as DNA: TGTGCCAGCAGTACAACGGGTAAATTTGAGGCCCAGTACTTC.

V gene TRBV5-1 combines with J gene TRBJ1-4; 9 positions agree with TRBD1. Looked up from germline, CDR1 is SGHRS and CDR2 is YFSETQ. V lost 5 bases, J lost 7 bases, and 3 bases stayed unmatched. The CDR3 extends over 13 amino acids. The CDR3 spells CASRRQGVEKLFF. The CDR3 nucleotides read TGCGCCAGCAGACGACAGGGGGTTGAAAAACTGTTTTTT.

The V call is TRBV7-7, the J call TRBJ2-7, with a weak D call TRBD1 (6 bases). Per germline, CDR1 SSHAT and CDR2 FNYEAQ (reference sequence). Trimming removed 6 bases at V and 2 bases at J, with 14 bases between. There are 14 residues in the CDR3. The CDR3 reads CASSFGQPPYEQYF. The DNA of the CDR3 is TGTGCCAGCAGTTTCGGACAGCCCCCCTACGAGCAGTACTTC.

The sample holds a few counts of this clone. The chain is built from TRBV27 and TRBJ2-5; D is ambiguous. Germline V gene sequence: CDR1 MNHEY, CDR2 SMNVEV (reference sequence). The CDR3 runs to 13 residues. V gave up 9 bases and J gave up 1 base, with 12 bases separating them. The CDR3 reads CASARRAQETQYF. The CDR3 bases are TGTGCCAGTGCCCGAAGAGCCCAAGAGACCCAGTACTTC.